A selection of T cell receptor beta chains follows, all from one sample in a study of T cell repertoires in cytomegalovirus infection. From the reads, TCRdb called clonotypes with MiXCR, one entry per CDR3 protein. This table holds under 300,000 distinct CDR3 sequences, approximately 15% found once. The sample consisted of CD8+ T cells from PBMCs. These receptors all stem from a human donor in good health (CMV status not recorded). Some clones in this sample may be carry-over from other donors' samples. The CDR3 runs from the conserved cysteine through the conserved F or W. The D gene is left open where the match is weak. Part of the rows lack a size; the others show once, few, many or a class for expanded clones.

D gene | J gene | clone size | V gene | CDR3 protein | CDR3 DNA
. | TRBJ2-5 | few | TRBV20-1 | CSARDRKGQSETQYF | TGCAGTGCTAGAGATCGAAAAGGACAATCGGAGACCCAGTACTTC
. | TRBJ2-7 | few | TRBV2 | CASSGQGLCF | TGTGCCAGCAGTGGGCAGGGCTTATGCTTC
. | TRBJ1-1 | many | TRBV11-2 | CASSLALPGQGKSTAFF | TGTGCCAGCAGCTTAGCCCTTCCGGGGCAGGGTAAAAGTACGGCTTTCTTT
TRBD2 | TRBJ2-1 | many | TRBV7-9 | CASSSSPSGGENEQFF | TGTGCCAGCAGCTCATCCCCAAGCGGGGGGGAGAATGAGCAGTTCTTC
TRBD1 | TRBJ1-1 | few | TRBV20-1 | CSARVEFVGGTGLTTGELNTEAFF | TGCAGTGCTAGAGTTGAATTTGTTGGCGGGACAGGTCTAACCACGGGCGAATTGAACACTGAAGCTTTCTTT
. | TRBJ2-1 | many | TRBV7-8 | CASSLAGEVYNEQFF | TGTGCCAGCAGCTTAGCAGGGGAGGTCTACAATGAGCAGTTCTTC
TRBD1 | TRBJ1-5 | . | TRBV15 | CATSREDRGRNQPQHF | TGTGCCACCAGCAGAGAAGACAGGGGGCGAAATCAGCCCCAGCATTTT
TRBD1 | TRBJ1-2 | . | TRBV19 | CASSPLDRGQGYTF | TGTGCCAGTAGTCCTTTGGACAGGGGGCAGGGCTACACCTTC
. | TRBJ2-1 | many | TRBV7-2 | CASSAWTESNEQFF | TGTGCCAGCAGCGCCTGGACGGAAAGCAATGAGCAGTTCTTC
. | TRBJ1-1 | . | TRBV11-2 | CASSLGAWGTEAFF | TGTGCCAGCAGCTTGGGAGCGTGGGGCACTGAAGCTTTCTTT
TRBD2 | TRBJ2-1 | many | TRBV7-9 | CASSSPTSESFEQFF | TGTGCCAGCAGCTCCCCCACTAGCGAGTCATTTGAGCAGTTCTTC
. | TRBJ1-6 | many | TRBV7-8 | CASSDSVGVPDSPLHF | TGTGCCAGCAGCGATAGCGTCGGGGTTCCGGATTCACCCCTCCACTTT
. | TRBJ1-5 | . | TRBV10-3 | CAISEGAGGEQPQHF | TGTGCCATCAGTGAAGGGGCGGGGGGCGAACAGCCCCAGCATTTT
. | TRBJ2-1 | many | TRBV20-1 | CSVTRPGVDEQFF | TGCAGTGTTACCCGCCCGGGGGTCGATGAGCAGTTCTTC
TRBD1 | TRBJ2-2 | few | TRBV2 | CASSEAGDRGTGELFF | TGTGCCAGCAGTGAAGCGGGGGACAGGGGAACCGGGGAGCTGTTTTTT
. | TRBJ2-1 | many | TRBV12-3/TRBV12-4 | CASSATGRYYNEQFF | TGTGCCAGCAGCGCGACAGGGAGGTACTACAATGAGCAGTTCTTC
. | TRBJ1-1 | few | TRBV7-9 | CASSGRRGGTEAFF | TGTGCCAGCAGCGGGCGGAGAGGGGGAACTGAAGCTTTCTTT
. | TRBJ2-7 | . | TRBV11-2 | CASSSTQLPYEQYF | TGTGCCAGCAGCTCGACGCAGTTGCCCTACGAGCAGTACTTC
. | TRBJ2-1 | . | TRBV7-6 | CASSSPISGPPNNEQFF | TGTGCCAGCAGCTCCCCAATAAGTGGGCCCCCGAACAATGAGCAGTTCTTC
. | TRBJ1-5 | many | TRBV6-1 | CASSGFRGYSNQPQHF | TGTGCCAGCAGTGGTTTCAGGGGCTATAGCAATCAGCCCCAGCATTTT
TRBD2 | TRBJ2-1 | . | TRBV11-2 | CASSLVVLAGGRYNEQFF | TGTGCCAGCAGCTTAGTTGTGCTAGCGGGGGGGAGGTACAATGAGCAGTTCTTC
. | TRBJ1-1 | many | TRBV4-1 | CASSQQVATEAFF | TGCGCCAGCAGCCAACAGGTGGCCACTGAAGCTTTCTTT
. | TRBJ1-5 | few | TRBV4-1 | CASSLQGTNQPQHF | TGCGCCAGCAGCCTTCAGGGGACAAATCAGCCCCAGCATTTT
. | TRBJ1-1 | few | TRBV10-3 | CAISDETGAAEAFF | TGTGCCATCAGTGACGAGACAGGCGCCGCTGAAGCTTTCTTT
. | TRBJ2-2 | few | TRBV23-1 | CASSPQGFCTGELFF | TGCGCCAGCAGTCCACAGGGATTTTGCACCGGGGAGCTGTTTTTT
. | TRBJ2-7 | few | TRBV4-2 | CASSQAGGREEQYF | TGTGCCAGCAGCCAAGCGGGGGGCAGGGAGGAGCAGTACTTC
. | TRBJ2-7 | few | TRBV27 | CASSPLRGAYEQYF | TGTGCCAGCAGTCCCTTAAGAGGAGCCTACGAGCAGTACTTC
TRBD2 | TRBJ2-7 | many | TRBV2 | CASSDGTRSDEQYF | TGTGCCAGCAGTGACGGGACTAGGAGTGACGAGCAGTACTTC
TRBD1 | TRBJ1-1 | few | TRBV10-3 | CAIKGTGGHTEAFF | TGTGCCATCAAAGGGACAGGGGGCCACACTGAAGCTTTCTTT
TRBD1 | TRBJ2-7 | few | TRBV28 | CASSIHGQGGEQYF | TGTGCCAGCAGTATTCATGGACAGGGAGGCGAGCAGTACTTC
TRBD1 | TRBJ2-5 | . | TRBV7-6 | CASSPDRGLETQYF | TGTGCTAGCAGCCCGGACAGGGGGCTGGAGACCCAGTACTTC
TRBD1 | TRBJ1-6 | . | TRBV27 | CASSLGQGWSPLHF | TGTGCCAGCAGTTTGGGACAGGGGTGGTCACCCCTCCACTTT
TRBD2 | TRBJ2-1 | . | TRBV7-6 | CASSTYIGEGYNEQFF | TGTGCTAGCAGCACCTACATTGGGGAGGGGTACAATGAGCAGTTCTTC
. | TRBJ1-5 | many | TRBV2 | CASSSDEGDLSNQPQHF | TGTGCCAGCAGCTCGGACGAAGGGGACTTAAGCAATCAGCCCCAGCATTTT
. | TRBJ1-2 | few | TRBV2 | CASRVGRMNYGYTF | TGTGCCAGCAGGGTCGGAAGGATGAACTATGGCTACACCTTC
. | TRBJ2-7 | . | TRBV6-8 | CASSTTPSGVEQYF | TGTGCCAGCAGCACGACCCCTTCGGGGGTCGAGCAGTACTTC
. | TRBJ1-1 | . | TRBV20-1 | CSARSQGRLTEAFF | TGCAGTGCTAGATCCCAAGGACGGCTGACTGAAGCTTTCTTT
. | TRBJ2-7 | . | TRBV20-1 | CSARWRSYEQYF | TGCAGTGCTAGATGGCGGTCCTACGAGCAGTACTTC
. | TRBJ1-1 | many | TRBV7-8 | CASSLARLAREAFF | TGTGCCAGCAGCTTAGCCAGACTTGCTAGGGAAGCTTTCTTT
TRBD1 | TRBJ2-7 | . | TRBV28 | CASSDVGQAEQYF | TGTGCCAGCAGTGATGTCGGACAGGCCGAGCAGTACTTC
TRBD1 | TRBJ2-3 | . | TRBV6-5 | CASRYDRVSSTDTQYF | TGTGCCAGCAGATACGACAGGGTTTCTAGCACAGATACGCAGTATTTT
. | TRBJ2-3 | . | TRBV2 | CATHRGDTQYF | TGTGCCACGCACCGAGGGGATACGCAGTATTTT
. | TRBJ1-2 | . | TRBV28 | CASSLWGAGPLVGYTF | TGTGCCAGCAGTTTATGGGGGGCAGGTCCTTTGGTTGGCTACACCTTC
TRBD1 | TRBJ2-1 | once | TRBV25-1 | CASSEQGANEQFF | TGTGCCAGCAGTGAACAGGGGGCGAATGAGCAGTTCTTC
. | TRBJ1-6 | few | TRBV7-8 | CASSKRTWSSYNSPLHF | TGTGCCAGCAGTAAAAGGACGTGGAGCTCCTATAATTCACCCCTCCACTTT
. | TRBJ2-2 | . | TRBV20-1 | CSANGGTGELFF | TGCAGTGCTAACGGGGGCACCGGGGAGCTGTTTTTT
TRBD1 | TRBJ1-5 | many | TRBV28 | CASGGTGGLQPQHF | TGTGCCAGCGGTGGGACAGGGGGCTTACAGCCCCAGCATTTT
. | TRBJ2-7 | many | TRBV7-8 | CASSLAGATSAYEQYF | TGTGCCAGCAGCTTAGCGGGGGCCACCTCAGCCTACGAGCAGTACTTC
TRBD1 | TRBJ1-1 | . | TRBV5-4 | CASSLATGVDTEAFF | TGTGCCAGCAGCTTGGCGACAGGGGTGGACACTGAAGCTTTCTTT
TRBD1 | TRBJ2-7 | many | TRBV7-6 | CASSSAVDRVTYEQYF | TGTGCCAGCAGCTCCGCGGTCGACAGGGTCACCTACGAGCAGTACTTC